This TCR beta chain was sequenced during a study of T cells in Graves' hyperthyroidism and ophthalmopathy (dated by TCRdb to between 2018 and 2020). About the investigation overall: Peripheral blood was collected at initial diagnosis, before any treatment. A discovery cohort of about 95 patients, approximately 44 with Graves' ophthalmopathy and 55 to 60 with stable Graves' hyperthyroidism, was used to find distinguishing TCR V-J signatures. An independent validation cohort of around 19 hyperthyroidism patients and approximately 17 patients who later progressed to ophthalmopathy tested prospective prediction of ophthalmopathy. The 100 or so discovery patients were divided at random into training and test sets in a 7:3 ratio. In addition, the study compared T-cell repertoires in thyroid tissue and in blood from six Graves' hyperthyroidism patients. Once sampling was done, hyperthyroidism patients were given methimazole at a starting dose of 30 mg daily, whereas ophthalmopathy patients were given high-dose intravenous methylprednisolone. According to the paper, TCR Vbeta CDR3 sequencing was carried out on approximately 140 peripheral blood samples, which came from fewer than 50 ophthalmopathy, 75 or so hyperthyroidism and some 17 progressor patients. The study at large found these results: Ophthalmopathy was separated from stable hyperthyroidism by a 13 V-J signature model, with 85% to 90% sensitivity and roughly 81% specificity obtained in cross-validation and 80%/75% obtained in testing. In validation, the model predicted progression to ophthalmopathy a median of roughly 6.1 months before onset, with 70% to 71% sensitivity and 72.22% specificity. Most expanded thyroid clonotypes (frequency above 0.001) were also found in blood, which suggests that blood repertoires may mirror thyroid immune responses. Sample size was not statistically predetermined, and investigators were not blinded to group allocation.

The TCR beta CDR3 regions were amplified from the RNA transcripts. The TCR CDR3 was subjected to a first round of RT-PCR using the HTBI primer set and the Qiagen OneStep RT-PCR kit. Libraries were constructed in a second round of multiplex PCR, after which size selection and purification were performed. The libraries were sequenced on an Illumina HiSeq2000 using paired-end 100 bp reads. From the authors' description of their analysis: SOAPnuke was used to process the raw data, with reads discarded if the reads contained adapters or uncalled bases, had a mean Phred below 15, or lacked an exact constant-primer or identifier match. COPE v1.2.5 was used to merge the high-quality paired reads, and each unique nucleotide sequence was defined as a clonotype. MiTCR v1.1 was used to align clonotypes to the IMGT TRBV, TRBD and TRBJ reference segments. The analysis was restricted to V-J combinations with a frequency above 0.0001, which together covered 98% to 99.2% of the repertoires. The TCS score was defined as the ratio of F50 (clonal expansion) to E x V (chaos), calculated using BLOSUM62-based TCRdist between CDR3 peptides within each V-J. Welch's t-statistics and random forest reduced just over 500 V-J features to around 14, which were used in a naive Bayes classifier (R e1071). The public reads were run again by TCRdb, first through fastp at Q25 and then through MiXCR, and only productive beta chains were kept. CDR3 protein duplicates are merged, each entry listing the most common genes and DNA. Here the V and J calls rest on TCRdb's processing, not on the authors' analysis. The sample data list some 570,000 distinct CDR3 sequences, and 17% of these were observed just once. The ten largest clones take up under 20% of the sample.

On this clonotype: Its antigen specificity is not known. No base qualities exist here, and no much larger clone lies one base off it.

Moderately to severely active disease, a Clinical Activity Score of at least 3, a NOSPECS grade of at least 4, and a duration under 3 months were present in ophthalmopathy patients. Patients with uncontrolled infections, other autoimmune diseases, pregnancy or lactation were excluded. Diagnoses were established on the basis of clinical symptoms, serum thyroxine and TRAb, thyroid ultrasound, and orbital computed tomography. PBMCs were isolated from approximately 10 ml of fresh peripheral blood by Ficoll-Paque density gradient centrifugation. Total RNA was extracted using Trizol reagent, and RNA quality was assessed on an Agilent 2100 Bioanalyzer. A distance of 12 bases separates the germline ends of V and J, which lose 2 bases and 4 bases respectively. CDR1 and CDR2, per the germline V gene (reference sequence), are SGHAT and FQDESV. CDR3 length: 15 amino acids, cysteine to phenylalanine. The sequence is cut down to CDR3 DNA, 45 bases in frame from base 1.

The chain is encoded by TRBV11-1 joined to TRBJ2-1; no D gene is confidently identified. This clonotype originated in a woman aged 18 to 35 with Graves' ophthalmopathy. The sample was blood. The sequenced DNA: TGTGCCAGCAGCTTATTCCAGCAATCATACAATGAGCAGTTCTTC. Translated, it gives CASSLFQQSYNEQFF.